In its sample, the clone carrying this TCR beta chain was seen many times. The antigen is undetermined. In the library, individual cDNA molecules carried attached unique molecular identifiers. One entry per CDR3 protein, called by TCRdb with MiXCR from the 5' RACE reads. The sample contains some 27,000 distinct CDR3 sequences, roughly 5.7% of which appear only once. The data derive from a study of early T cells in non-severe SARS-CoV-2 infection. Study-level information: From unsorted whole blood, bulk RNA was sequenced, and the chains remained unpaired.

V was pared by 2 bases and J by 5 bases, with 6 bases of the junction left unmatched. Germline CDR1 LNHDA, CDR2 SQIVND (reference sequence). This CDR3 region has 14 residues. Study-wide findings and caveats: Matching with VDJdb favored anti-spike CD8 responses (missing private and CD4 specificities).

The sample was whole blood. This receptor was taken from an adult who was a healthcare worker with PCR-confirmed SARS-CoV-2 infection or an uninfected control (not recorded which). The genes are TRBV19 and TRBJ2-7, with 7 nucleotides matching TRBD2. The CDR3 region is CASSIRTSLDEQYF. CDR3 nucleotide sequence: TGTGCCAGTAGTATACGGACTAGTCTCGACGAGCAGTACTTC.